What follows are 17 T cell receptor beta chains derived from one specimen sequenced in a study of T cell repertoires in cytomegalovirus infection. TCRdb re-analysed the reads in MiXCR, keeping a single row per CDR3 protein. The sample lists approximately 730,000 distinct CDR3 sequences; about 33% were seen once. These receptors' targets are unknown. The input for sequencing was cultured PBMCs, taken from culture after CMV antigen stimulation. The receptors derive from a human donor in good health (CMV status not recorded). Some clones in this sample may be carry-over from other donors' samples.

The rearrangement joins TRBV12-3 or TRBV12-4 to TRBJ2-7; a weak D match, TRBD1 (5 bases). The V end lost 5 bases, the J end lost 3 bases, and 14 bases lay between the germline ends. The CDR3 sequence is 14 residues long. CDR3 residues: CASSKRQRYYEQYF. The CDR3 coding sequence is TGTGCCAGCAGTAAACGACAGCGTTACTACGAGCAGTACTTC.

The V gene is TRBV12-3 or TRBV12-4, the J gene TRBJ1-2; 12 bases match TRBD1. V was pared by 5 bases and J by 8 bases, with 3 bases of the junction left unmatched. This CDR3 is built from 13 residues. Here the CDR3 reads CASSGGTGGGYTF. DNA of the CDR3: TGTGCCAGCAGTGGAGGGACAGGGGGCGGCTACACCTTC.

This chain joins TRBV10-1 and TRBJ2-7, with 7 nucleotides matching TRBD2. Germline CDR1 reads WNHNN; CDR2 reads SYGVQD (reference sequence). This CDR3 region has 13 residues. After removal of 10 bases from V and 9 bases from J, the junction contained 15 bases not matched to a gene. This CDR3 reads CATTSDGDLGQYF. CDR3 DNA sequence: TGCGCCACAACTAGCGACGGGGACCTAGGGCAGTACTTC.

V is TRBV19 and J is TRBJ2-6, with D uncertain. In germline, CDR1 is LNHDA, CDR2 SQIVND (reference sequence). The CDR3 extends over 11 amino acids. Trimming left V 9 bases short and J 4 bases short, with 4 bases between. CDR3 amino acids: CASGGANVLTF. CDR3 bases: TGTGCCAGCGGGGGGGCCAACGTCCTGACTTTC.

The chain couples TRBV27 to TRBJ2-5, with 8 nucleotides matching TRBD1. With V trimmed by 6 bases and J by 9 bases, 9 bases remained unmatched. Germline V gene data show CDR1 as MNHEY and CDR2 as SMNVEV (reference sequence). This CDR3 is built from 13 residues. The CDR3 sequence: CASSPDRVGAQYF. The CDR3 DNA follows: TGTGCCAGCAGCCCGGACAGGGTGGGGGCCCAGTACTTC.

This rearrangement joins TRBV25-1 to TRBJ1-2; 10 bases are shared with TRBD1. The CDR3 is 16 residues long. Losses at the gene ends were 6 bases for V and 3 bases for J; bases not matched to a gene: 10. Germline loops: CDR1 MGHDK, CDR2 SYGVNS. The CDR3 DNA reads TGTGCCAGCAGCCCAACTACCGGGACAGGGGACTATGGCTACACCTTC. It specifies CASSPTTGTGDYGYTF.

V is TRBV12-3 or TRBV12-4 and J is TRBJ2-5; D possibly corresponds to TRBD1 (6 bases). The V end lost 2 bases, the J end lost 5 bases, and 12 bases lay between the germline ends. The length of the CDR3 is 14 residues. The CDR3 loop is CASSLTSGVETQYF. The DNA for the CDR3 is TGTGCCAGCAGTTTAACGTCAGGGGTGGAGACCCAGTACTTC.

This clonotype occurred a few times. J is TRBJ1-4 and V is TRBV2; D is unclear. Germline V gives CDR1 SNHLY, CDR2 FYNNEI. The CDR3 has 15 amino acids. The ends were cut back, 6 bases at V and 5 bases at J, with 16 bases in the middle. DNA of the CDR3: TGTGCCAGCAGCCCGACGACAAGTTCGAATGAAAAACTGTTTTTT. It yields the protein CASSPTTSSNEKLFF. Together with reference TRBV2 and TRBJ1-4, the CDR3 gives the full variable domain: EPEVTQTPSHQVTQMGQEVILRCVPISNHLYFYWYRQILGQKVEFLVSFYNNEISEKSEIFDDQFSVERPDGSNFTLKIRSTKLEDSAMYFCASSPTTSSNEKLFFGSGTQLSVL.

J is TRBJ2-3 and V is TRBV20-1; no clear D gene. CDR1 is DFQATT, CDR2 SNEGSKA, per germline (reference sequence). V was pared by 0 bases and J by 4 bases, with 8 bases between. CDR3 length: 13 amino acids. The CDR3 region is CSARDWAADTQYF. The CDR3 DNA sequence: TGCAGTGCTAGAGATTGGGCGGCAGATACGCAGTATTTT.

The DNA of the CDR3 is TGTGCCAGCAGTGAGAAACAGGGGTGGGGCGATGAGCAGTTCTTC. Translated, it gives CASSEKQGWGDEQFF. V and J are TRBV2 and TRBJ2-1, with TRBD1 matching over 7 bases. V lost 3 bases and J lost 8; bases outside the gene matches: 10. Germline CDR1 reads SNHLY; CDR2 reads FYNNEI. The CDR3 spans 15 residues.

This chain uses TRBV7-2 with TRBJ1-4, with D unclear. CDR1 is SGHTA and CDR2 is FQGNSA in the germline V gene. CDR3 length: 13 residues. V gave up 3 bases and J gave up 8 bases, with 10 bases separating them. DNA of the CDR3: TGTGCCAGCAGCTTCGGACGGTCGGAAAAACTGTTTTTT. This codes for CASSFGRSEKLFF.

This clonotype has more than one count but fewer than ten. CDR3 residues: CASSLRNDYYEQYF. CDR3 nucleotides: TGTGCCAGCAGCCTACGGAACGATTACTACGAGCAGTACTTC. The chain employs TRBV7-2 and TRBJ2-7, with D unresolved. Trimming left V 5 bases short and J 3 bases short, with 14 bases between. CDR3 length: 14 residues. Germline lookup yields CDR1 SGHTA and CDR2 FQGNSA.

V usage is TRBV20-1 and J usage is TRBJ1-3; possibly TRBD1 for D (5 bases). Germline V gene data show CDR1 as DFQATT and CDR2 as SNEGSKA (reference sequence). CDR3 length: 12 residues. The V end was cut by 0 bases, the J end by 8 bases, with 8 bases between. CDR3 protein: CSARDSGDTIYF. For the CDR3, the DNA is TGCAGTGCTAGAGATTCGGGGGACACCATATATTTT.

In this sample, this clonotype turned up many times. The V gene is TRBV7-2, the J gene TRBJ1-5; a possible D gene is TRBD1 (6 bases). The CDR3 has 13 amino acids. Germline V CDR1 and CDR2: SGHTA, FQGNSA. Trimming cost V 5 bases and J 7 bases, with 12 bases left between them. The CDR3: CASSRRGGQPQHF. CDR3 DNA: TGTGCCAGCAGCCGAAGGGGGGGCCAGCCCCAGCATTTT. The full variable domain, with the rest looked up from reference TRBV7-2 and TRBJ1-5, is GAGVSQSPSNKVTEKGKDVELRCDPISGHTALYWYRQSLGQGLEFLIYFQGNSAPDKSGLPSDRFSAERTGGSVSTLTIQRTQQEDSAVYLCASSRRGGQPQHFGDGTRLSIL.

This clonotype was picked up a small number of times. The chain has TRBV12-3 or TRBV12-4 and TRBJ2-7, with 7 bases aligning to TRBD2. V shed 2 bases, J shed 5 bases, and the junction held 9 bases outside the gene matches. This CDR3 is 15 amino acids long. The CDR3 DNA follows: TGTGCCAGCAGTTTAAATTCGGCGGGGGAAAACGAGCAGTACTTC. Amino acid sequence: CASSLNSAGENEQYF.

This clonotype was found many times. This chain joins TRBV7-2 and TRBJ2-3; no clear D gene. This CDR3 is built from 15 residues. V was cut by 0 bases and J by 0 bases, with 7 bases left in between. Germline CDR1 reads SGHTA; CDR2 reads FQGNSA. CDR3 sequence: CASSLALESTDTQYF. DNA for the CDR3: TGTGCCAGCAGCTTAGCTCTAGAGAGCACAGATACGCAGTATTTT.

The rearrangement links TRBV9 to TRBJ2-3; 8 bases line up with TRBD2. CDR1 and CDR2 from the germline V gene are SGDLS and YYNGEE. V shed 3 bases and J 2 bases; nucleotides not matched to a gene: 5. The CDR3 totals 15 residues. This chain's CDR3 is CASSEGGRHTDTQYF. The DNA of the CDR3 is TGTGCCAGCAGCGAAGGCGGGAGGCACACAGATACGCAGTATTTT.